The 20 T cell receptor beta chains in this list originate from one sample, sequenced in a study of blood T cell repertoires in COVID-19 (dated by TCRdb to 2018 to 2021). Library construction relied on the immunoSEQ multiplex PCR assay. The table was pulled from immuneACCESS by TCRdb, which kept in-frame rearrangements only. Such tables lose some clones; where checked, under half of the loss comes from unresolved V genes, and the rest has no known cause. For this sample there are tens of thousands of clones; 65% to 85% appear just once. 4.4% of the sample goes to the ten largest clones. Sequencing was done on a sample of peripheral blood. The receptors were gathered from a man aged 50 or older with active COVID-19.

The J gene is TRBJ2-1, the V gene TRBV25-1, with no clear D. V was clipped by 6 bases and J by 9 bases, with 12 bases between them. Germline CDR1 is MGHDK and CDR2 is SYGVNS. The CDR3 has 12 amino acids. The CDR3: CASSPSGFEQFF. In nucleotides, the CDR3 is TGTGCCAGCAGCCCCTCCGGGTTTGAGCAGTTCTTC. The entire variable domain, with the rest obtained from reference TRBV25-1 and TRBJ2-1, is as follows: EADIYQTPRYLVIGTGKKITLECSQTMGHDKMYWYQQDPGMELHLIHYSYGVNSTEKGDLSSESTVSRIRTEHFPLTLESARPSHTSQYLCASSPSGFEQFFGPGTRLTVL.

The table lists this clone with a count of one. CDR3: CASSVERGDRVIPGDTEAFF. CDR3 nucleotides: TGTGCCAGCAGCGTAGAGAGGGGGGACAGGGTGATCCCGGGAGACACTGAAGCTTTCTTT. J is TRBJ1-1 and V is TRBV9; 9 bases are a match to TRBD1. Unmatched junction bases numbered 18, after V lost 0 bases and J lost 3 bases. The CDR3 is 20 amino acids. Germline assignment: CDR1 SGDLS and CDR2 YYNGEE.

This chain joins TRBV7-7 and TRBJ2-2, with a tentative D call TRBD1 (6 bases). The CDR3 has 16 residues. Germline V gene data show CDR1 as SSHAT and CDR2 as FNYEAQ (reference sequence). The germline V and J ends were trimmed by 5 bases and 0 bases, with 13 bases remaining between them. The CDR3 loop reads CASSIRQASNTGELFF. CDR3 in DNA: TGTGCCAGCAGCATTCGACAGGCTTCGAACACCGGGGAGCTGTTTTTT.

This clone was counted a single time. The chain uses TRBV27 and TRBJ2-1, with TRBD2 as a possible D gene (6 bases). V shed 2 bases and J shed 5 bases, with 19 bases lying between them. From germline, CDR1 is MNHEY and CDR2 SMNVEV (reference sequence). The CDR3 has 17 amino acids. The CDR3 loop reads CASSLRRVGTKNNEQFF. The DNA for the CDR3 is TGTGCCAGCAGTTTACGGAGGGTTGGCACGAAAAACAATGAGCAGTTCTTC.

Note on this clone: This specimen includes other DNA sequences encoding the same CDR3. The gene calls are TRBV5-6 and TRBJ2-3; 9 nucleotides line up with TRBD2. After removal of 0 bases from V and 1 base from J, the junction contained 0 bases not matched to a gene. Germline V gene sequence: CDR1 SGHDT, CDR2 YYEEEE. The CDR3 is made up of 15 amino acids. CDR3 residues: CASSLGLAGTDTQYF. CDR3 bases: TGTGCCAGCAGCTTGGGACTAGCGGGCACAGATACGCAGTATTTT.

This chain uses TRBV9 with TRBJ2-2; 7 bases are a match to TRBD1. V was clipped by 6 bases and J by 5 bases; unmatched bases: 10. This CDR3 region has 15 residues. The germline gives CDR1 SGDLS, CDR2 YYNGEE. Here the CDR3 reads CASTPGTVPTGELFF. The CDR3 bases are TGTGCCAGCACCCCCGGGACAGTACCTACCGGGGAGCTGTTTTTT.

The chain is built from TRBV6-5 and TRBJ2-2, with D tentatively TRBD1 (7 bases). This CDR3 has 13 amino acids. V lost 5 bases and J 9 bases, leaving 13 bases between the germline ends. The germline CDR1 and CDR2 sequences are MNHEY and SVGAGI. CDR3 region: CASSPGGTWELFF. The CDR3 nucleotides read TGTGCCAGCAGTCCAGGGGGGACCTGGGAGCTGTTTTTT.

CDR3 DNA sequence: TGTGCCAGCACCCGGGGGATAGCGGGGACCCAAGAGACCCAGTACTTC. The encoded protein is CASTRGIAGTQETQYF. The chain links TRBV2 to TRBJ2-5, with 8 bases aligning to TRBD2. The CDR3 length is 16 residues. V lost 7 bases and J lost 1; bases outside the gene matches: 11. The germline gives CDR1 SNHLY, CDR2 FYNNEI.

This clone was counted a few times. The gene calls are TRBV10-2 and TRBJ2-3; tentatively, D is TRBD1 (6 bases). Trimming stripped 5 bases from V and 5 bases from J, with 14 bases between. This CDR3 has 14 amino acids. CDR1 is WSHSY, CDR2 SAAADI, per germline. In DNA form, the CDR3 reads TGCGCCAGCAGTCGGGTCCAGGGGAAAGATACGCAGTATTTT. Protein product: CASSRVQGKDTQYF.

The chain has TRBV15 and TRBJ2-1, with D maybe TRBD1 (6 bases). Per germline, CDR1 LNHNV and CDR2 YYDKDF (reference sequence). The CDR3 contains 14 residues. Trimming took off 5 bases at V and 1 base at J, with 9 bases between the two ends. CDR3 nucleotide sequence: TGTGCCACCAGCCTGGACAGATCCTACAATGAGCAGTTCTTC. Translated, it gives CATSLDRSYNEQFF.

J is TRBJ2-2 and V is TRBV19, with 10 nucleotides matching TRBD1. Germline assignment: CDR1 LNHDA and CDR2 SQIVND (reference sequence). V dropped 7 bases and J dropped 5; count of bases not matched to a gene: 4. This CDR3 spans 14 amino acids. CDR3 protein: CASTRTGGTGELFF. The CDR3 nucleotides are TGTGCCAGTACGAGGACAGGGGGTACCGGGGAGCTGTTTTTT.

The CDR3 reads CASSLSSSNYGYTF. For the CDR3, the DNA is TGTGCCAGCAGCTTATCCTCAAGCAACTATGGCTACACCTTC. The V and J genes are TRBV7-8 and TRBJ1-2; D ambiguous. This CDR3 is built from 14 residues. Germline V gene lookup returns CDR1 SGHVS and CDR2 FQNEAQ. Between the trimmed V and J ends, which lost 2 bases and 2 bases, there was a span of 9 bases.

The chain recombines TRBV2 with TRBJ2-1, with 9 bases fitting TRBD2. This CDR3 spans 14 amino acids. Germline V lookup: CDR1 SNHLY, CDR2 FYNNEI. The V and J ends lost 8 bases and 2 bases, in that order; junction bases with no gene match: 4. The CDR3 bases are TGTGCCAGCGGAGTAGCGGGGGCCTACAATGAGCAGTTCTTC. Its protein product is CASGVAGAYNEQFF. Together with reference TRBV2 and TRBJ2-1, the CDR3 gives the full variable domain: EPEVTQTPSHQVTQMGQEVILRCVPISNHLYFYWYRQILGQKVEFLVSFYNNEISEKSEIFDDQFSVERPDGSNFTLKIRSTKLEDSAMYFCASGVAGAYNEQFFGPGTRLTVL.

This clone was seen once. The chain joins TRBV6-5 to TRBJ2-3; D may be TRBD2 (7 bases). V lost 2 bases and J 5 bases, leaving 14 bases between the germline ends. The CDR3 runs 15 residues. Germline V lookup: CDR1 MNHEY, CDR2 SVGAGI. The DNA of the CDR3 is TGTGCCAGCAGTTACGAAAGGGGGAGGGGAGATACGCAGTATTTT. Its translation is CASSYERGRGDTQYF.

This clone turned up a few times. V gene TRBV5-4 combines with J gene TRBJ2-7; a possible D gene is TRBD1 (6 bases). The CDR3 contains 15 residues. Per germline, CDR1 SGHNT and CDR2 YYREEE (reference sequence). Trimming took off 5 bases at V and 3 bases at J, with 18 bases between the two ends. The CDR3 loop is CASRLRQDPHYEQYF. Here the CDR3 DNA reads TGTGCCAGCAGATTACGACAGGATCCCCACTACGAGCAGTACTTC.

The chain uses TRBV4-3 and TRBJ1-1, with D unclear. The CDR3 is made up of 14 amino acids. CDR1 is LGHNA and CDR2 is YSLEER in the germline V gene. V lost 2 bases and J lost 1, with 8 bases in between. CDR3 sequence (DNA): TGCGCCAGCAGCCAACAGTATGGGAACACTGAAGCTTTCTTT. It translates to CASSQQYGNTEAFF.

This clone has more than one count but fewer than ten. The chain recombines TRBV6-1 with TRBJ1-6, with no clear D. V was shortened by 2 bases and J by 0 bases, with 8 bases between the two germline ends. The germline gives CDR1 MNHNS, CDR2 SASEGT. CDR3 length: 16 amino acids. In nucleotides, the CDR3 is TGTGCCAGCAGTGAACCCACGAGCTCCTATAATTCACCCCTCCACTTT. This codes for CASSEPTSSYNSPLHF.

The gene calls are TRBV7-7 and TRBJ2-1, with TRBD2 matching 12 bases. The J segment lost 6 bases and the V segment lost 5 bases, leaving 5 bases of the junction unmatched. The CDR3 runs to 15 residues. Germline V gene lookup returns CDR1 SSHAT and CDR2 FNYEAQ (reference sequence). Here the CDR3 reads CASSPRLAGANEQFF. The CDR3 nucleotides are TGTGCCAGCAGCCCCCGACTAGCGGGGGCCAATGAGCAGTTCTTC.

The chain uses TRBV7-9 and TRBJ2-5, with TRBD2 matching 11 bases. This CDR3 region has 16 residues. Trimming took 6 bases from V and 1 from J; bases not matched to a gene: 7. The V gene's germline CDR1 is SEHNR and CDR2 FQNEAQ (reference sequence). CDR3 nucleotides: TGTGCCAGCAGTTCACGACTAGCGGGGATCCAAGAGACCCAGTACTTC. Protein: CASSSRLAGIQETQYF.

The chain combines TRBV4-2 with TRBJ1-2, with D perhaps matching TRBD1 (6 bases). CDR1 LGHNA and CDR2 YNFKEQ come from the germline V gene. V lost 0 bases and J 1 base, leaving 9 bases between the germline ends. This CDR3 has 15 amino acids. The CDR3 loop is CASSQDRGHNYGYTF. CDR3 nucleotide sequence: TGTGCCAGCAGCCAAGACAGGGGCCATAACTATGGCTACACCTTC.